This TCR beta chain emerged from a study of response to subunit inactivated influenza vaccine. Findings and limits, study-wide: Authors suggested that a seasonal influenza vaccination recruits few new T cells each time.

This clonotype was found a few times. The antigen is undetermined. Trimming pared 4 bases from V and 3 bases from J, leaving 10 bases between. The CDR3 is 13 residues long. Germline CDR1 and CDR2: SQVTM and ANQGSEA. In TCRdb, the RT-PCR reads were re-called with MiXCR into one record per CDR3 protein. The sample holds about 780,000 distinct CDR3 sequences, about 18% seen once. The sequence was obtained from a man in his fifties who received an inactivated influenza vaccine. This material consisted of PBMCs from blood, taken 5 days after vaccination. The chain carries TRBV29-1 and TRBJ1-5; D is unresolved. The CDR3 sequence: CSVATAINQPQHF. DNA for the CDR3: TGCAGCGTTGCTACGGCCATCAATCAGCCCCAGCATTTT.